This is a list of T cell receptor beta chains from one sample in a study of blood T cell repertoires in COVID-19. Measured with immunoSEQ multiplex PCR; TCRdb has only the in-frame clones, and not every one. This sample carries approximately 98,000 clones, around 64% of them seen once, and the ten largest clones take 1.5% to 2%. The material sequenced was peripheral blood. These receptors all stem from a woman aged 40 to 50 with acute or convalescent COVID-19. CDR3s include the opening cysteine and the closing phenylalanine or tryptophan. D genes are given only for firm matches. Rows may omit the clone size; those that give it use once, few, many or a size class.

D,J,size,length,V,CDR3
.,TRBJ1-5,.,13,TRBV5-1,CASRAGEDQPQHF
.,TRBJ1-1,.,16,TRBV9,CASSVGGYLGVTEAFF
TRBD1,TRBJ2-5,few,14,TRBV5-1,CASSPGTVGETQYF
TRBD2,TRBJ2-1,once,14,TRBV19,CASSIGGGRGEQFF
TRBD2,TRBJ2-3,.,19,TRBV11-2,CASSTWTSGGALSTDTQYF
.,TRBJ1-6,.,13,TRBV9,CASSALYNSPLHF
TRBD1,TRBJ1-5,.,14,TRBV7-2,CASNSLTGDQPQHF
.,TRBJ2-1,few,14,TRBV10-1,CASSSGGPGNEQFF
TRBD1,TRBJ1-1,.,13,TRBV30,CAWSGQGNTEAFF
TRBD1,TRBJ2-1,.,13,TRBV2,CASTPGQGNEQFF
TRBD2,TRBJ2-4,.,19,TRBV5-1,CASSLGTSGGAGAKNIQYF
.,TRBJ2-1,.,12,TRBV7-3,CASSSASGEQFF
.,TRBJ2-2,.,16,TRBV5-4,CASRTDGQMNTGELFF
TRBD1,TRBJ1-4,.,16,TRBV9,CASSVGGRGSNEKLFF
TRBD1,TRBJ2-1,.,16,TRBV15,CATSRAGTGLMYEQFF
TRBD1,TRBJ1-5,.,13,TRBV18,CASSRQGVEPQHF
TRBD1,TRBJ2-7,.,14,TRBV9,CASSAGTGVYEQYF
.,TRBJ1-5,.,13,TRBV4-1,CASSQTVDQPQHF
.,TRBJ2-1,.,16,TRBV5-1,CASSPGEAGPLNEQFF
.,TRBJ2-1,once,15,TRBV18,CASSPSRWGLGEQFF
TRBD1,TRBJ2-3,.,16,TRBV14,CASSQGLTGVPDTQYF
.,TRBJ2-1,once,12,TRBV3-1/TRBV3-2,CASSPGGREQFF
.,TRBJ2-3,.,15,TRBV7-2,CASSPQGGGTDTQYF
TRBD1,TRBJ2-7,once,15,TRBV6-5,CASSYSKGQGYEQYF
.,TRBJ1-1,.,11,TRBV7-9,CASSHATVAFF
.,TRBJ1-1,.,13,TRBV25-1,CASSPPTTGLAFF
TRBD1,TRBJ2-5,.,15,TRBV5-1,CASSGEGQGQETQYF
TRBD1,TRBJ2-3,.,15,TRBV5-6,CASSGTGTGVNTQYF
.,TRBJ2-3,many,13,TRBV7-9,CASSQQVTDTQYF
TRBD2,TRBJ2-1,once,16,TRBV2,CASSVFSGGVGNEQFF
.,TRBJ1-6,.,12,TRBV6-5,CASRDKGPPLHF
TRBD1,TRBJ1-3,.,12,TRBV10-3,CAIQGAGNTIYF
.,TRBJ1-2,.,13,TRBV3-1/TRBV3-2,CASSPDRYYGYTF
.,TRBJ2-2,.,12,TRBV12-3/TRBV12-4,CVCRGNTGELFF
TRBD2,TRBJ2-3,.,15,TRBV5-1,CASSFSGTSTDTQYF
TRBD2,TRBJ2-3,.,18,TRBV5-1,CASSSSLTSGGRTDTQYF
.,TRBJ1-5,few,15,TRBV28,CASSTTLQGAAPQHF
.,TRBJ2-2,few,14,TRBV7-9,CASSPEVSLIELFF
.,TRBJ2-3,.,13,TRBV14,CASSQGARGTQYF
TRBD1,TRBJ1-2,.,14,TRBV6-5,CASSRGGIPYGYTF
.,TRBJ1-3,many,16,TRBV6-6,CASSSTYPSSGNTIYF
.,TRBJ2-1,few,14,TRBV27,CASSSPGSYNEQFF
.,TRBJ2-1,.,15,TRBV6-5,CASSDGGDHPGEQFF
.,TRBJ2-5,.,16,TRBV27,CASSPMGGGIRETQYF
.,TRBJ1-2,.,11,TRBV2,CASYGGYGYTF